This T cell receptor beta chain was documented in a study of preoperative IRX-2 immunotherapy in early breast cancer. The method was immunoSEQ multiplex PCR; TCRdb's version includes in-frame clones alone and lacks a portion of them. The sample yields 30,000 to 35,000 clones, around four fifths seen once. This sample's treatment: preoperative locoregional IRX-2 cytokine immunotherapy. This CDR3 has 15 residues. Looked up from germline, CDR1 is SGHNT and CDR2 is YENEEA. V was clipped by 7 bases and J by 2 bases, with 14 bases between them. The chain recombines TRBV11-3 with TRBJ1-4; no clear D gene. The sequence came from a human donor with breast cancer. The source material was lymph node tissue, sampled from a patient treated with IRX-2 immunotherapy. The CDR3 spells CASNPSGVTNEKLFF. DNA for the CDR3: TGTGCCAGCAATCCGAGCGGGGTGACTAATGAAAAACTGTTTTTT.